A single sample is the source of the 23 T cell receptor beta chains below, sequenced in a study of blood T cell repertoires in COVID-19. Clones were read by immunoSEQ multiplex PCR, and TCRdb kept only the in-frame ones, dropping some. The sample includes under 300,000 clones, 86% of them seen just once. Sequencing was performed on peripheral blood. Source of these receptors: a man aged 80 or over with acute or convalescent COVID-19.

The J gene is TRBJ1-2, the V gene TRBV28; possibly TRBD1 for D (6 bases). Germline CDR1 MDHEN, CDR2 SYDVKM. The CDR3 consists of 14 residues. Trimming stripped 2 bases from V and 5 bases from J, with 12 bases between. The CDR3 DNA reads TGTGCCAGCAGTTTAGCGGGGGGCGTGTATGGCTACACCTTC. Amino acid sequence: CASSLAGGVYGYTF.

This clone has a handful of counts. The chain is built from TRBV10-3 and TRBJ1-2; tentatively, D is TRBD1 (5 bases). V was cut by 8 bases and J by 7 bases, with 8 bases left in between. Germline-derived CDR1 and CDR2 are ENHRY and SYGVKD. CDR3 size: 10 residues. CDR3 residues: CAIGGSGYTF. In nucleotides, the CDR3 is TGTGCCATCGGGGGGAGTGGCTACACCTTC.

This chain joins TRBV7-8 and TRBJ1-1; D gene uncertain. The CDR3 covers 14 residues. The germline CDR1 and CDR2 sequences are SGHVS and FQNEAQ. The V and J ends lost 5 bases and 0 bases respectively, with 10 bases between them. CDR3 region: CASSPMSLNTEAFF. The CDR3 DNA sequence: TGTGCCAGCAGCCCAATGAGCCTGAACACTGAAGCTTTCTTT. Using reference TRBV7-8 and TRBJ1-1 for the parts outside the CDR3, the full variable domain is GAGVSQSPRYKVAKRGQDVALRCDPISGHVSLFWYQQALGQGPEFLTYFQNEAQLDKSGLPSDRFFAERPEGSVSTLKIQRTQQEDSAVYLCASSPMSLNTEAFFGQGTRLTVV.

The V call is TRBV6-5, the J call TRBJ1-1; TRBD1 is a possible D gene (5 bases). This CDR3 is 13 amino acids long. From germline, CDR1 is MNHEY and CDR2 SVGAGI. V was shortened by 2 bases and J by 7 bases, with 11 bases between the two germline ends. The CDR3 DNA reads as TGTGCCAGCAGTTACCGGGGGGAAAATGAAGCTTTCTTT. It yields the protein CASSYRGENEAFF.

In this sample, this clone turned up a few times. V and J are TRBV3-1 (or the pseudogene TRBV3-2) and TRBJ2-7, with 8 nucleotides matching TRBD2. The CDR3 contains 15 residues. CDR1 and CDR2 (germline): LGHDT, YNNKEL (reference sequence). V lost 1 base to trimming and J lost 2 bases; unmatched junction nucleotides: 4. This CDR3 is CASSQAGGGAYEQYF. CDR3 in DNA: TGTGCCAGCAGCCAAGCGGGAGGGGGGGCCTACGAGCAGTACTTC.

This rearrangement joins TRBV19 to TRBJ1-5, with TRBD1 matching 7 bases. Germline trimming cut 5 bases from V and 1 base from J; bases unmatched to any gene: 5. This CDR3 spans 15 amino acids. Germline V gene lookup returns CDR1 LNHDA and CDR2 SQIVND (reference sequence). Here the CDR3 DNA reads TGTGCCAGTAGTTATCTGGGACAGAGCAATCAGCCCCAGCATTTT. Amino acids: CASSYLGQSNQPQHF.

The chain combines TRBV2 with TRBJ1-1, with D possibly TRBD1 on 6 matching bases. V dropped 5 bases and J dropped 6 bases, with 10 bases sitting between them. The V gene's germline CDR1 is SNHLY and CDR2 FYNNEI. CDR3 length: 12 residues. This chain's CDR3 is CASSTGIAEAFF. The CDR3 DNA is TGTGCCAGCAGTACAGGGATCGCTGAAGCTTTCTTT.

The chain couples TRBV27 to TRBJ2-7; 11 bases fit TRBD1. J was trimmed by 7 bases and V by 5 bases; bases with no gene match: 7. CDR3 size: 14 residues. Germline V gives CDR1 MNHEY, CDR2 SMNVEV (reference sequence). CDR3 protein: CASSNGQGAFEQYF. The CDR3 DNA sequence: TGTGCCAGCAGTAATGGACAGGGGGCGTTTGAGCAGTACTTC.

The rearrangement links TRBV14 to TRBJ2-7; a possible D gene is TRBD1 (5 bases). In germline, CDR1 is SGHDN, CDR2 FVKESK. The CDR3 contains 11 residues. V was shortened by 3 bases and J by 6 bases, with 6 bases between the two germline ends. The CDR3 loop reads CASSQTVEQYF. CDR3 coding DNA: TGTGCCAGCAGCCAGACAGTCGAGCAGTACTTC.

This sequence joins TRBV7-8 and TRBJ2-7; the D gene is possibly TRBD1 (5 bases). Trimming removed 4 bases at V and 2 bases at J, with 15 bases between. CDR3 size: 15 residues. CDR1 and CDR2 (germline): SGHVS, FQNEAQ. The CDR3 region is CASSSLIAGTYEQYF. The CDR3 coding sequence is TGTGCCAGCAGCTCTTTAATTGCAGGGACCTACGAGCAGTACTTC.

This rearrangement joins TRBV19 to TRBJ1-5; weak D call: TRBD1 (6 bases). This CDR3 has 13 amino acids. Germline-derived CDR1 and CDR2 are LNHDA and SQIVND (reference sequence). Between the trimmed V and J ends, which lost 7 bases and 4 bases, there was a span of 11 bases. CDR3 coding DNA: TGTGCCAGTACACTAAGGGGGAATCAGCCCCAGCATTTT. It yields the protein CASTLRGNQPQHF.

CDR3 residues: CASSPTYNEQFF. CDR3 DNA sequence: TGTGCCAGCAGCCCGACTTACAATGAGCAGTTCTTC. V usage is TRBV5-4 and J usage is TRBJ2-1; D gene uncertain. The V end lost 4 bases, the J end lost 4 bases, and 6 bases lay between the germline ends. Germline V lookup: CDR1 SGHNT, CDR2 YYREEE (reference sequence). The CDR3 sequence is 12 residues long.

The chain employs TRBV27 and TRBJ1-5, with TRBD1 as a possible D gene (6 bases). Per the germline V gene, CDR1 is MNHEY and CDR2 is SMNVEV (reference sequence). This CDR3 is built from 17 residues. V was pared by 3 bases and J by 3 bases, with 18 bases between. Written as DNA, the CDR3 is TGTGCCAGCAGTTTCGGGGCACCAGGACAGCTCAATCAGCCCCAGCATTTT. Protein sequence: CASSFGAPGQLNQPQHF.

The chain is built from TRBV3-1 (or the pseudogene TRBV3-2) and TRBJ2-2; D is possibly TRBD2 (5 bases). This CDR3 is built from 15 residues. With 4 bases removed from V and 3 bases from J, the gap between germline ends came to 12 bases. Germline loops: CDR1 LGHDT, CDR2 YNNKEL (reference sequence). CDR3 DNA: TGTGCCAGCAGCCCGAGCGGAATTGACACCGGGGAGCTGTTTTTT. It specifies CASSPSGIDTGELFF.

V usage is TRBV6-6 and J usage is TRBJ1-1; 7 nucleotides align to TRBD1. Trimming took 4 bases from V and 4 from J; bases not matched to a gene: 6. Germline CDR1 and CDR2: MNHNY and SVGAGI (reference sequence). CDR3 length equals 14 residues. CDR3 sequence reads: CASSSQGEVTEAFF. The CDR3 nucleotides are TGTGCCAGCAGTTCCCAGGGGGAGGTCACTGAAGCTTTCTTT.

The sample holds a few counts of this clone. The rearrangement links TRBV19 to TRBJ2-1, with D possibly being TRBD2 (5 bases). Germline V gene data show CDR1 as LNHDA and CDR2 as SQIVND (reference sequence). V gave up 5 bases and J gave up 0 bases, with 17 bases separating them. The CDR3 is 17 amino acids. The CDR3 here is CASSYGLPTSSYNEQFF. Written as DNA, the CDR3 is TGTGCCAGTAGTTACGGACTGCCGACGAGCTCCTACAATGAGCAGTTCTTC.

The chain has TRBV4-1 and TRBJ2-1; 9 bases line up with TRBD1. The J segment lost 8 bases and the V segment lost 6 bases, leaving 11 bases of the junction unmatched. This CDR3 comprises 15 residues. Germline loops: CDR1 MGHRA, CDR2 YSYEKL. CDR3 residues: CASRKEGTGIYEQFF. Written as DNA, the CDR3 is TGCGCCAGCAGAAAAGAGGGGACAGGGATCTATGAGCAGTTCTTC.

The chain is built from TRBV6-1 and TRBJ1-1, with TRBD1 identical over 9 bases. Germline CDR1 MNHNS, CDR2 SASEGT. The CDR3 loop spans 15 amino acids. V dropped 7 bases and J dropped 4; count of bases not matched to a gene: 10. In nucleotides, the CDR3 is TGTGCCAGCACTTCAGTTATGGGACAGGGCACTGAAGCTTTCTTT. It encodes CASTSVMGQGTEAFF.

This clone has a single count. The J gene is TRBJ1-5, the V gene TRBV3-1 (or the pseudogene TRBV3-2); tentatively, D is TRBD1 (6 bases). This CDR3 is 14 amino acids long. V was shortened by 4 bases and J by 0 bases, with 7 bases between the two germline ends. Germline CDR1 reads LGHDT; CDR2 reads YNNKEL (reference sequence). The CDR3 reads CASSRTVSNQPQHF. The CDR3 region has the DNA TGTGCCAGCAGCCGGACAGTTAGCAATCAGCCCCAGCATTTT.

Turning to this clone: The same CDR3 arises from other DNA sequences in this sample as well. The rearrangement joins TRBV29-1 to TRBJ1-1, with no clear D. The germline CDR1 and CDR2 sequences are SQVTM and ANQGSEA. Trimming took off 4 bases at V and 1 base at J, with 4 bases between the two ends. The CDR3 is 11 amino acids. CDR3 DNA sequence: TGCAGCGTTGTAAAGAACACTGAAGCTTTCTTT. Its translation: CSVVKNTEAFF.

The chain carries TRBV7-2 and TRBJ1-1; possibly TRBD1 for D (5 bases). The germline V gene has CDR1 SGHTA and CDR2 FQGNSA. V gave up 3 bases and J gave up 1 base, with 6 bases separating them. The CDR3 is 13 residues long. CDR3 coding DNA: TGTGCCAGCAGCTTCGGGGGGAACACTGAAGCTTTCTTT. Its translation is CASSFGGNTEAFF.

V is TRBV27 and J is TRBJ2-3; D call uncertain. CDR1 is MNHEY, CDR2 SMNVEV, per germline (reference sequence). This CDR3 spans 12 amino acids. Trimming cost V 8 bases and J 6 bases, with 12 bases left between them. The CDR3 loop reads CASRSQADTQYF. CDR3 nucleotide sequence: TGTGCCAGCCGTTCCCAGGCCGATACGCAGTATTTT.

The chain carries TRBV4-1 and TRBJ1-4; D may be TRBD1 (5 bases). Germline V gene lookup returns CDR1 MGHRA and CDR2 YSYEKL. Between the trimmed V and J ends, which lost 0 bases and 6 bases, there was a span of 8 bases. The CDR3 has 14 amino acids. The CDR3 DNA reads TGCGCCAGCAGCCAAGAGGGGGGGGATGAAAAACTGTTTTTT. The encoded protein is CASSQEGGDEKLFF.